One and the same sample provided the 21 T cell receptor beta chains below, sequenced in a study of shared T cell receptors in the human thymus (dated by TCRdb to the early 2020s). Preparation of the library involved the immunoSEQ multiplex PCR assay. TCRdb carries this immuneACCESS record with in-frame sequences only. Its versions omit some clonotypes, under half of them owing to an unresolved V gene in the studies checked, with the rest unexplained. The sample table records roughly 710,000 clones; 80% to 90% of these occur just once. The biggest ten clones account for more than 0.01% of the sample. This sample also belongs to another study, concerning human thymus T cells.

Material: thymocytes. The receptor set was obtained from a girl under three years old with a congenital heart defect. Donor details come from another sample of the same person, matched by shared clones.

This chain joins TRBV11-2 and TRBJ1-2; possibly TRBD1 for D (5 bases). The ends were cut back, 3 bases at V and 4 bases at J, with 15 bases in the middle. Germline V gene lookup returns CDR1 SGHAT and CDR2 FQNNGV. The CDR3 runs to 15 residues. The DNA of the CDR3 is TGTGCCAGCAGCTTTCTTCAGGGCGATCGCTATGGCTACACCTTC. It specifies CASSFLQGDRYGYTF. Full variable domain (outside the CDR3, taken from reference TRBV11-2 and TRBJ1-2): EAGVAQSPRYKIIEKRQSVAFWCNPISGHATLYWYQQILGQGPKLLIQFQNNGVVDDSQLPKDRFSAERLKGVDSTLKIQPAKLEDSAVYLCASSFLQGDRYGYTFGSGTRLTVV.

The chain joins TRBV4-3 to TRBJ1-1; D gene unclear. Trimming took 0 bases from V and 2 from J, leaving 16 bases between them. This CDR3 spans 17 amino acids. CDR1 is LGHNA and CDR2 is YSLEER in the germline V gene. The CDR3 sequence: CASSQDLAGSLNTEAFF. CDR3 DNA: TGCGCCAGCAGCCAAGATCTCGCAGGTTCCCTCAACACTGAAGCTTTCTTT.

This chain's CDR3 is CASRTDSYSNQPQHF. The DNA for the CDR3 is TGTGCCAGTAGGACTGACAGTTATAGCAATCAGCCCCAGCATTTT. The chain couples TRBV19 to TRBJ1-5; possibly TRBD1 for D (5 bases). From germline, CDR1 is LNHDA and CDR2 SQIVND (reference sequence). V lost 6 bases, J lost 0 bases, and 12 bases lay in between. The CDR3 consists of 15 residues.

This clone is a singleton in its sample. The gene calls are TRBV4-3 and TRBJ1-2; 9 bases are shared with TRBD1. CDR1 LGHNA and CDR2 YSLEER come from the germline V gene. Germline trimming cut 2 bases from V and 4 bases from J; bases unmatched to any gene: 23. The CDR3 is 21 residues long. CDR3 region: CASSQLQGAISLPHRSYGYTF. Written as DNA, the CDR3 is TGCGCCAGCAGCCAACTACAGGGGGCTATTTCGCTGCCCCACCGATCCTATGGCTACACCTTC.

The chain combines TRBV7-2 with TRBJ1-1; a possible D gene is TRBD1 (5 bases). This CDR3 has 15 amino acids. The V end was cut by 5 bases, the J end by 1 base, with 14 bases between. Germline V lookup: CDR1 SGHTA, CDR2 FQGNSA. Here the CDR3 DNA reads TGTGCCAGCAGCCTCGGACAACACGAGAACACTGAAGCTTTCTTT. It codes for CASSLGQHENTEAFF.

This chain links TRBV9 with TRBJ1-6, with a tentative D call TRBD1 (6 bases). V lost 3 bases and J lost 6, with 16 bases in between. This CDR3 spans 16 amino acids. Germline-derived CDR1 and CDR2 are SGDLS and YYNGEE. This CDR3 reads CASSAQGAGLNSPLHF. In nucleotides, the CDR3 is TGTGCCAGCAGCGCACAGGGAGCTGGTCTTAATTCACCCCTCCACTTT.

The chain has TRBV5-1 and TRBJ2-7, with TRBD2 matching 8 bases. J was trimmed by 4 bases and V by 5 bases; bases with no gene match: 8. CDR3 length equals 14 residues. CDR1 is SGHRS and CDR2 is YFSETQ in the germline V gene. CDR3: CASRAGTSRYEQYF. In DNA, the CDR3 is TGCGCCAGCAGGGCCGGGACTAGTCGGTACGAGCAGTACTTC.

This rearrangement joins TRBV18 to TRBJ2-1; 11 nucleotides align to TRBD2. Germline trimming cut 0 bases from V and 8 bases from J; bases unmatched to any gene: 6. The CDR3 length is 16 residues. The germline V gene encodes CDR1 KGHSH and CDR2 LQKENI. In DNA form, the CDR3 reads TGTGCCAGCTCACCACCGGTTAGCGGGGGGGCCCATGAGCAGTTCTTC. Protein sequence: CASSPPVSGGAHEQFF.

J is TRBJ2-7 and V is TRBV14; TRBD1 might be the D (5 bases). The V and J ends lost 0 bases and 2 bases respectively, with 11 bases between them. CDR3 length: 15 amino acids. Germline V lookup: CDR1 SGHDN, CDR2 FVKESK. The CDR3 sequence: CASSQDQGEPYEQYF. CDR3 DNA: TGTGCCAGCAGCCAAGATCAGGGCGAACCCTACGAGCAGTACTTC.

The V call is TRBV6-5, the J call TRBJ1-2, with TRBD1 matching 9 bases. CDR1 is MNHEY and CDR2 is SVGAGI in the germline V gene. J gave up 6 bases and V 0 bases, and 2 bases lay outside the gene matches. The CDR3 loop spans 14 amino acids. CDR3 DNA sequence: TGTGCCAGCAGTTACTCGGGACAGGGCAATGGCTACACCTTC. Residues: CASSYSGQGNGYTF.

This clone was seen just once. V gene TRBV6-1 combines with J gene TRBJ1-2; 9 nucleotides align to TRBD1. Germline V lookup: CDR1 MNHNS, CDR2 SASEGT. The CDR3 is 18 amino acids. V was pared by 0 bases and J by 5 bases, with 13 bases of the junction left unmatched. The CDR3 loop reads CASSEAETGTGYFYGYTF. For the CDR3, the DNA is TGTGCCAGCAGTGAAGCGGAAACCGGGACAGGGTATTTTTATGGCTACACCTTC.

As to this clone: Distinct nucleotide sequences in the sample also encode this CDR3. This chain uses TRBV19 with TRBJ1-1, with a tentative D call TRBD1 (5 bases). The CDR3 runs to 13 residues. The germline CDR1 and CDR2 sequences are LNHDA and SQIVND (reference sequence). Trimming took 4 bases from V and 1 from J, leaving 7 bases between them. The CDR3 spells CASSRQGNTEAFF. CDR3 nucleotide sequence: TGTGCCAGTAGTAGGCAGGGGAACACTGAAGCTTTCTTT.

This sequence joins TRBV29-1 and TRBJ1-1; D not certain. This CDR3 comprises 14 residues. Trimming pared 3 bases from V and 0 bases from J, leaving 11 bases between. CDR1 is SQVTM, CDR2 ANQGSEA, per germline. CDR3 sequence reads: CSVDRAGMNTEAFF. In nucleotides, the CDR3 is TGCAGCGTTGATCGGGCGGGGATGAACACTGAAGCTTTCTTT.

The chain joins TRBV25-1 to TRBJ2-1; 7 nucleotides align to TRBD2. V was clipped by 7 bases and J by 0 bases; unmatched bases: 6. CDR3 size: 15 residues. Germline CDR1 and CDR2: MGHDK and SYGVNS. This CDR3 reads CASNSGLSSYNEQFF. For the CDR3, the DNA is TGTGCCAGCAATAGCGGGCTGAGCTCCTACAATGAGCAGTTCTTC.

The CDR3, as DNA: TGTGCCAGCAGTTACTCCGACAGGGGATACGACTATGGCTACACCTTC. It yields the protein CASSYSDRGYDYGYTF. The chain links TRBV6-5 to TRBJ1-2; 8 positions agree with TRBD1. The junction had 6 bases not matched to a gene; V was cut back by 0 bases and J by 3 bases. Per germline, CDR1 MNHEY and CDR2 SVGAGI. This CDR3 is built from 16 residues.

This clone has more than one count but fewer than ten. The chain links TRBV5-1 to TRBJ1-2; D might be TRBD1 (5 bases). CDR1 is SGHRS, CDR2 YFSETQ, per germline. CDR3 length: 12 residues. The V and J ends lost 4 bases and 6 bases respectively, with 10 bases between them. CDR3 nucleotide sequence: TGCGCCAGCAGCCCCGGGGGACATGGCTACACCTTC. This encodes CASSPGGHGYTF.

This chain joins TRBV5-4 and TRBJ2-6, with D possibly being TRBD1 (6 bases). Germline CDR1 SGHNT, CDR2 YYREEE (reference sequence). The CDR3 runs 17 residues. Trimming removed 4 bases from V and 0 bases from J, with 14 bases in between. This CDR3 reads CASSLLGQTSGANVLTF. The CDR3 DNA is TGTGCCAGCAGCCTGCTTGGACAGACCTCTGGGGCCAACGTCCTGACTTTC.

A word on this clone: Different DNA sequences within this sample yield the same CDR3. The V gene is TRBV28, the J gene TRBJ1-5, with D unresolved. V shed 7 bases and J shed 0 bases, with 28 bases lying between them. CDR1 is MDHEN, CDR2 SYDVKM, per germline. The CDR3 length is 20 residues. As DNA, the CDR3 is TGTGCCAGCACCCTCGAGGGCCAACCTAGACCCCGCCTTAGCAATCAGCCCCAGCATTTT. Translating gives CASTLEGQPRPRLSNQPQHF.

The rearrangement uses TRBV11-1 and TRBJ2-7, with TRBD1 matching over 7 bases. After removal of 3 bases from V and 0 bases from J, the junction contained 8 bases not matched to a gene. From germline, CDR1 is SGHAT and CDR2 FQDESV (reference sequence). CDR3 length: 16 amino acids. The CDR3 protein is CASSFHRDRISYEQYF. Written as DNA, the CDR3 is TGTGCCAGCAGCTTCCACCGGGACAGAATCTCCTACGAGCAGTACTTC. The complete variable domain, with remaining parts taken from reference TRBV11-1 and TRBJ2-7, reads EAEVAQSPRYKITEKSQAVAFWCDPISGHATLYWYRQILGQGPELLVQFQDESVVDDSQLPKDRFSAERLKGVDSTLKIQPAELGDSAMYLCASSFHRDRISYEQYFGPGTRLTVT.

The rearrangement links TRBV29-1 to TRBJ1-2; no clear D gene. CDR1 SQVTM and CDR2 ANQGSEA come from the germline V gene. Trimming left V 0 bases short and J 1 base short, with 12 bases between. CDR3 length: 15 residues. CDR3 sequence (DNA): TGCAGCGTTGAAGATCTTGGCAGTTTTAACTATGGCTACACCTTC. This sequence encodes CSVEDLGSFNYGYTF.

DNA of the CDR3: TGTGCCAGCAGGACTAGCGGGGGCGTTAGCACAGATACGCAGTATTTT. Protein product: CASRTSGGVSTDTQYF. This chain connects TRBV6-6 to TRBJ2-3, with TRBD2 matching over 12 bases. Losses at the gene ends were 6 bases for V and 0 bases for J; bases not matched to a gene: 4. The germline V gene encodes CDR1 MNHNY and CDR2 SVGAGI (reference sequence). CDR3 length equals 16 residues.